Each of the 16 T cell receptor beta chains below was sequenced from the same sample in a study of cytomegalovirus exposure and HLA in healthy donors (dated 2017 in TCRdb). Receptor libraries were prepared by the immunoSEQ multiplex PCR assay. The multiplex PCR relied on a mix of 60 forward primers for TCR Vbeta segments and 13 reverse primers for TCR Jbeta segments. TCRdb holds this immuneACCESS table with in-frame rearrangements only. Some clones are missing; in checked studies, unresolved V genes explain under half, and the rest has no known cause. The sample data list about 300,000 clones, and 80% to 90% of these were observed just once. The ten largest clonotypes hold 3% to 4% of the sample. Sequencing was performed on PBMCs. The receptors originated from a middle-aged man in good health and CMV-seropositive.

This chain links TRBV18 with TRBJ1-2; 8 bases agree with TRBD1. This CDR3 has 14 amino acids. Germline CDR1 and CDR2: KGHSH and LQKENI. V was clipped by 4 bases and J by 8 bases; unmatched bases: 9. CDR3 DNA sequence: TGTGCCAGCTCACTAACGACAGGGGAGCACGGCTACACCTTC. Its translation is CASSLTTGEHGYTF.

The chain employs TRBV9 and TRBJ2-1, with 10 bases lining up with TRBD2. The V and J ends lost 4 bases and 9 bases, in that order; junction bases with no gene match: 10. This CDR3 spans 15 amino acids. Germline V gene sequence: CDR1 SGDLS, CDR2 YYNGEE. Here the CDR3 reads CASSTRLAGVAEQFF. In nucleotides, the CDR3 is TGTGCCAGCAGCACCCGTCTAGCGGGAGTGGCTGAGCAGTTCTTC.

The V and J genes are TRBV6-1 and TRBJ2-1, with D possibly being TRBD1 (5 bases). Looked up from germline, CDR1 is MNHNS and CDR2 is SASEGT. CDR3 size: 18 residues. The V and J ends lost 4 bases and 0 bases respectively, with 19 bases between them. The CDR3 region is CASSGRVRGGRSYNEQFF. CDR3 DNA: TGTGCCAGCAGTGGCAGGGTTAGGGGCGGCCGCTCCTACAATGAGCAGTTCTTC.

The gene calls are TRBV5-1 and TRBJ2-5; 9 bases are shared with TRBD2. CDR3 length: 12 residues. V dropped 0 bases and J dropped 14; count of bases not matched to a gene: 5. The V gene's germline CDR1 is SGHRS and CDR2 YFSETQ. The CDR3 region has the DNA TGCGCCAGCAGCTTGGATAGCGGGAGTGGATACTTC. Amino acids: CASSLDSGSGYF.

As to this clone: A junction end diverges from the germline sequence, so it may reflect a read error. V is TRBV13 and J is TRBJ1-2, with D uncertain. This CDR3 is built from 14 residues. Germline V lookup: CDR1 PRHDT, CDR2 FYEKMQ (reference sequence). The CDR3 DNA is TGTGCCAGCAACTTAATGGGCAGGCACTATGGCTACACCTTC. This codes for CASNLMGRHYGYTF.

The chain carries TRBV5-4 and TRBJ2-5, with D uncertain. Germline V gene lookup returns CDR1 SGHNT and CDR2 YYREEE (reference sequence). Trimming removed 0 bases at V and 7 bases at J, with 4 bases between. The CDR3 spans 11 residues. The CDR3: CASSLAGTQYF. Written as DNA, the CDR3 is TGTGCCAGCAGCTTGGCAGGGACCCAGTACTTC. Full variable domain (rest looked up from reference TRBV5-4 and TRBJ2-5): ETGVTQSPTHLIKTRGQQVTLRCSSQSGHNTVSWYQQALGQGPQFIFQYYREEENGRGNFPPRFSGLQFPNYSSELNVNALELDDSALYLCASSLAGTQYFGPGTRLLVL.

The CDR3 region has the DNA TGTGCCAGCAACCAACGAGCGGGAAGCACAGATACGCAGTATTTT. Protein product: CASNQRAGSTDTQYF. V usage is TRBV28 and J usage is TRBJ2-3; 7 positions agree with TRBD2. The CDR3 is 15 amino acids. With 7 bases clipped from V and 0 bases from J, the junction kept 7 bases outside the gene matches. The germline gives CDR1 MDHEN, CDR2 SYDVKM.

The V and J genes are TRBV7-9 and TRBJ2-1, with 8 nucleotides matching TRBD1. The CDR3 spans 15 residues. J lost 9 bases, V lost 7 bases, and 14 bases had no gene match. The germline V gene encodes CDR1 SEHNR and CDR2 FQNEAQ (reference sequence). The CDR3 protein is CASTPLWTGMGEQFF. CDR3 bases: TGTGCCAGCACCCCTCTATGGACAGGGATGGGTGAGCAGTTCTTC.

The chain combines TRBV6-5 with TRBJ2-7, with 8 bases matching TRBD1. The length of the CDR3 is 15 residues. Losses at the gene ends were 5 bases for V and 3 bases for J; bases not matched to a gene: 9. CDR1 and CDR2 (germline): MNHEY, SVGAGI. The CDR3 spells CASSRTDREVYEQYF. CDR3 sequence (DNA): TGTGCCAGCAGTCGAACGGACAGGGAGGTCTACGAGCAGTACTTC.

This chain joins TRBV5-4 and TRBJ2-5; 10 bases align to TRBD1. Matching the DNA end better, TRBJ2-7 makes the J call doubtful. From germline, CDR1 is SGHNT and CDR2 YYREEE (reference sequence). The CDR3 covers 15 residues. Written as DNA, the CDR3 is TGTGCCAGCAGCGGGCCGGGACAGGGGTCCTACGAGCAGTACTTC. Encoded protein: CASSGPGQGSYEQYF.

This chain connects TRBV9 to TRBJ2-1; 7 positions agree with TRBD2. The V gene end was trimmed by 0 bases and the J gene end by 5 bases; junction bases not matched to a gene: 8. The germline CDR1 and CDR2 sequences are SGDLS and YYNGEE. This CDR3 has 16 amino acids. In nucleotides, the CDR3 is TGTGCCAGCAGCGTAGGGGGGGGGAGCTTCGACAATGAGCAGTTCTTC. It specifies CASSVGGGSFDNEQFF.

This chain connects TRBV15 to TRBJ2-1, with D possibly TRBD1 on 6 matching bases. CDR3 length: 15 amino acids. Germline V gene sequence: CDR1 LNHNV, CDR2 YYDKDF (reference sequence). Trimming cost V 10 bases and J 4 bases, with 20 bases left between them. Here the CDR3 DNA reads TGTGCCATAGCAAACAGGGTATCGAAGTACAATGAGCAGTTCTTC. Translating gives CAIANRVSKYNEQFF.

The sample holds a few counts of this clone. V usage is TRBV28 and J usage is TRBJ2-1; 10 nucleotides match TRBD2. The CDR3 is 15 amino acids. Germline assignment: CDR1 MDHEN and CDR2 SYDVKM. Losses at the gene ends were 2 bases for V and 9 bases for J; bases not matched to a gene: 7. CDR3 sequence reads: CASSLGLAGEGEQFF. The CDR3 DNA reads TGTGCCAGCAGTTTAGGCCTAGCGGGAGAGGGTGAGCAGTTCTTC. Using reference TRBV28 and TRBJ2-1 for the parts outside the CDR3, the full variable domain is DVKVTQSSRYLVKRTGEKVFLECVQDMDHENMFWYRQDPGLGLRLIYFSYDVKMKEKGDIPEGYSVSREKKERFSLILESASTNQTSMYLCASSLGLAGEGEQFFGPGTRLTVL.

J is TRBJ2-7 and V is TRBV19; 12 nucleotides agree with TRBD2. The CDR3 is made up of 16 amino acids. V lost 3 bases, J lost 2 bases, and 5 bases stayed unmatched. Per germline, CDR1 LNHDA and CDR2 SQIVND (reference sequence). Here the CDR3 DNA reads TGTGCCAGTAGTATCGGTCGACTAGCGGGAGCCTACGAGCAGTACTTC. This codes for CASSIGRLAGAYEQYF.

This sequence joins TRBV15 and TRBJ1-1, with 8 bases matching TRBD1. This CDR3 is 15 amino acids long. Germline trimming cut 1 base from V and 7 bases from J; bases unmatched to any gene: 8. Germline values: CDR1 LNHNV, CDR2 YYDKDF (reference sequence). CDR3 sequence reads: CATSRARDRPVEAFF. The CDR3 bases are TGTGCCACCAGCAGAGCCCGGGACAGGCCCGTTGAAGCTTTCTTT.

V and J are TRBV11-3 and TRBJ2-5; 11 bases match TRBD1. The J segment lost 10 bases and the V segment lost 3 bases, leaving 7 bases of the junction unmatched. Looked up from germline, CDR1 is SGHNT and CDR2 is YENEEA. The CDR3 sequence is 14 residues long. Here the CDR3 DNA reads TGTGCCAGCAGCTTGGGTCGGACAGGGGGCGTCCAGTACTTC. This translates into CASSLGRTGGVQYF.